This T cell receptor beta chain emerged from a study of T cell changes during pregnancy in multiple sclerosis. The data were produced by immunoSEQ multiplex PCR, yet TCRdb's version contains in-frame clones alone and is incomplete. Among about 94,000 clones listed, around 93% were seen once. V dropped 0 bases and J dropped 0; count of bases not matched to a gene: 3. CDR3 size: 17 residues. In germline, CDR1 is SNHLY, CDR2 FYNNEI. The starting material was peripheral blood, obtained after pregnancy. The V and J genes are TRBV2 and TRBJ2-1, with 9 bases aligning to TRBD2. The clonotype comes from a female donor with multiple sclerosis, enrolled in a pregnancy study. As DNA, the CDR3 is TGTGCCAGCAGTGAAGCCCTAGCGGGAATCTCCTACAATGAGCAGTTCTTC. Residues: CASSEALAGISYNEQFF.